This T cell receptor (beta chain) came from a study of T-cell memory formation after mild COVID-19. TCRdb ran MiXCR on the 5' RACE reads and lists one entry per CDR3 protein. Of about 250,000 distinct CDR3 sequences in the sample, 15% were seen once. V was clipped by 5 bases and J by 5 bases, with 10 bases between them. The germline V gene encodes CDR1 SNHLY and CDR2 FYNNEI. CDR3 length equals 13 residues. This clonotype was counted only a few times. Its antigen remains unknown. Study-level results: Most CD4+ clones that shrank were in CM and EM, while CD8+ ones turned up in EMRA. SARS-CoV-2 specificity was not confirmed for second-wave clones peaking on day 37.

This receptor was identified in an adult woman who had mild COVID-19 (a few samples of this study predate the infection). Cell type and time point are not known. The V gene is TRBV2, the J gene TRBJ1-5; possible D gene TRBD1, 5 bases. Sequenced sample: PBMCs or a T cell subset sorted from them (not recorded which). CDR3 sequence: CASSPGKYQPQHF. CDR3 DNA sequence: TGTGCCAGCAGTCCAGGGAAGTATCAGCCCCAGCATTTT.